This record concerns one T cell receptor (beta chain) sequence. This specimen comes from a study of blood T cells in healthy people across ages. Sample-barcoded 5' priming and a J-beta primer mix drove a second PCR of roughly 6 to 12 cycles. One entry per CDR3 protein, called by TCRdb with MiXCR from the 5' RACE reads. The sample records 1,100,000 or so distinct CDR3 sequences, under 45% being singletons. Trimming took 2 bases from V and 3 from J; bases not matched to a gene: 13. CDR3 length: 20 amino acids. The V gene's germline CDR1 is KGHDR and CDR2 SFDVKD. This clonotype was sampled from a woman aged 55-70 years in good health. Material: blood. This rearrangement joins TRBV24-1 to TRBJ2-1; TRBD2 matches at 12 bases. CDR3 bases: TGTGCCACCAGTGATTCCGGGCTAGCGGGAGGGTTGTATCACTACAATGAGCAGTTCTTC. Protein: CATSDSGLAGGLYHYNEQFF.